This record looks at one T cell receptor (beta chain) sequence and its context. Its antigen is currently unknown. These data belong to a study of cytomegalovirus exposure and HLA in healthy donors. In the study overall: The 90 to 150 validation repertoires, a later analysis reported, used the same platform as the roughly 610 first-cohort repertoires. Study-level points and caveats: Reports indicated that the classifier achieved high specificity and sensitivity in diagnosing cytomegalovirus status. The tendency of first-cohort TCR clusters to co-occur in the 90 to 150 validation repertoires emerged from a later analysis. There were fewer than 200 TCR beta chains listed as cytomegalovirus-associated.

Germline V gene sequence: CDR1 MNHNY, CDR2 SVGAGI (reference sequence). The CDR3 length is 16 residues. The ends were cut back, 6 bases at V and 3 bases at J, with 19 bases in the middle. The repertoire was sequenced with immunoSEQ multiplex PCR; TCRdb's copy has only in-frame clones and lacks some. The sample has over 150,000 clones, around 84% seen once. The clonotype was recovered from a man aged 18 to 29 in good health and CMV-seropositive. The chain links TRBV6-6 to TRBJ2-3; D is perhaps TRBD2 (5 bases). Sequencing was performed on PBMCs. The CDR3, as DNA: TGTGCCAGCAGCCGGGGATCTCAGATACATACAGATACGCAGTATTTT. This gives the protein CASSRGSQIHTDTQYF.